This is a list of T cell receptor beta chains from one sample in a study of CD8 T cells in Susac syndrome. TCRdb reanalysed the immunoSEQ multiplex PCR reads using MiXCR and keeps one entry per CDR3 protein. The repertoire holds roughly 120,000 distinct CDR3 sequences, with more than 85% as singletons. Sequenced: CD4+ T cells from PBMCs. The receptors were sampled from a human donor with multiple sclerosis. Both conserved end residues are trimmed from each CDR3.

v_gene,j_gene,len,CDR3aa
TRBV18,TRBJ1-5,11,ASSSTVNQPQH
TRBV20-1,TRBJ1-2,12,SARDSSTNYGYT
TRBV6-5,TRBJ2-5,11,ASRPQGLETQY
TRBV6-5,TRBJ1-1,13,ASSPPRGRNTEAF
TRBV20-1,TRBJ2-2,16,SAREVTGTGVNTGELF
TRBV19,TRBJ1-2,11,ATSRDRGFGYT
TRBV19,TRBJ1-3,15,ASSTQLDTFSGNTIY
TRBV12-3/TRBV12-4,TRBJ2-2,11,ASTLQGDGELF
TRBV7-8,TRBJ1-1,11,ASSNKWDTEAF
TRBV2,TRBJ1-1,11,ASSGQPNTEAF
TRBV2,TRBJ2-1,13,ASELETSGFNEQF
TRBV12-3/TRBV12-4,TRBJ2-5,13,ASSLAAEYQETQY
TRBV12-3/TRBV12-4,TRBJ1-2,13,ASSFWGDPNYGYT
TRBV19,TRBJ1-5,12,ASATQGGHQPQH
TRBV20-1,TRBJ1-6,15,SASSGVIGARNSPLH
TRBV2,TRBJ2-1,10,ASRVQGNEQF
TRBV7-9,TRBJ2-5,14,ASSLSGRSYGETQY
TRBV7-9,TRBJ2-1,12,ASSLGLAGTEQF
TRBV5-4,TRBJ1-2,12,ASSSPGLNYGYT
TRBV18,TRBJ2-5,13,ASSPRLPLQETQY
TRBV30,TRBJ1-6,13,AWSRGTGRNSPLH
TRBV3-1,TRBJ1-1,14,ASSQNGGGIITEAF
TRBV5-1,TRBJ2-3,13,ASSLAPVGTDTQY